This passage covers 21 T cell receptor beta chains from one sample sequenced in a study of T cell repertoires in cytomegalovirus infection. One entry per CDR3 protein, called by TCRdb with MiXCR from the reads. Found here are 250,000 or so distinct CDR3 sequences, 15% to 20% of them singletons; the top ten hold roughly half. Material for sequencing was CD8+ T cells from PBMCs. All receptors derive from a human donor in good health (CMV status not recorded). Some clones in this sample may be carry-over from other donors' samples.

The chain is built from TRBV23-1 and TRBJ1-2; D unclear. TRBV23-1 is identified as an open reading frame with a role that is uncertain. This CDR3 is 14 amino acids long. With 3 bases removed from V and 0 bases from J, the gap between germline ends came to 8 bases. This CDR3 is CASSQGNSNYGYTF. CDR3 DNA: TGCGCCAGCAGTCAGGGAAACTCTAACTATGGCTACACCTTC.

The CDR3 loop is CASSFGPDNEQFF. CDR3 sequence (DNA): TGTGCCAGCAGCTTCGGACCTGACAATGAGCAGTTCTTC. V and J are TRBV5-6 and TRBJ2-1, with D uncertain. The germline V and J ends were trimmed by 2 bases and 5 bases, with 8 bases remaining between them. The CDR3 is 13 residues long. The germline V gene encodes CDR1 SGHDT and CDR2 YYEEEE.

This clonotype came up a few times. The chain has TRBV10-3 and TRBJ1-3, with 9 bases identical to TRBD1. Germline V CDR1 and CDR2: ENHRY, SYGVKD. This CDR3 comprises 15 residues. Unmatched junction bases numbered 3, after V lost 6 bases and J lost 0 bases. This CDR3 reads CAIRGTGSSGNTIYF. CDR3 bases: TGTGCCATCAGGGGGACAGGGAGCTCTGGAAACACCATATATTTT.

This clonotype was seen a handful of times. The V gene is TRBV6-5, the J gene TRBJ2-3; 7 bases match TRBD2. CDR3 length equals 19 residues. Germline V gene sequence: CDR1 MNHEY, CDR2 SVGAGI. The V gene end was trimmed by 0 bases and the J gene end by 0 bases; junction bases not matched to a gene: 12. CDR3 nucleotides: TGTGCCAGCAGTTACTCGGTGGGGGGGTACCGAACTAGCACAGATACGCAGTATTTT. Its protein is CASSYSVGGYRTSTDTQYF.

V usage is TRBV7-9 and J usage is TRBJ2-1; no clear D. Trimming stripped 5 bases from V and 3 bases from J, with 17 bases between. The CDR3 is 16 residues long. CDR1 is SEHNR and CDR2 is FQNEAQ in the germline V gene (reference sequence). The CDR3 spells CASSVFGGSIYNEQFF. The CDR3 DNA is TGTGCCAGCAGCGTATTCGGCGGCTCTATCTACAATGAGCAGTTCTTC.

There are a few counts of this clonotype. The rearrangement links TRBV7-9 to TRBJ2-1; 12 nucleotides agree with TRBD1. V was clipped by 5 bases and J by 8 bases; unmatched bases: 7. The length of the CDR3 is 15 residues. Per the germline V gene, CDR1 is SEHNR and CDR2 is FQNEAQ (reference sequence). The CDR3 loop reads CASSDRDRGRDEQFF. CDR3 DNA: TGTGCCAGCAGCGACAGGGACAGGGGGCGGGATGAGCAGTTCTTC.

The chain links TRBV20-1 to TRBJ2-1; no definite D call. Germline loops: CDR1 DFQATT, CDR2 SNEGSKA (reference sequence). The CDR3 spans 12 residues. V dropped 6 bases and J dropped 2 bases, with 8 bases sitting between them. The CDR3 nucleotides are TGCAGTGCCCCCCAGCCCTACAATGAGCAGTTCTTC. Translated: CSAPQPYNEQFF.

The rearrangement uses TRBV5-1 and TRBJ2-7; 9 bases are shared with TRBD1. This CDR3 has 15 amino acids. In germline, CDR1 is SGHRS, CDR2 YFSETQ. Trimming took 6 bases from V and 0 from J; bases not matched to a gene: 7. CDR3 protein: CASNPGDRASYEQYF. CDR3 nucleotides: TGCGCCAGCAACCCGGGGGACAGGGCCTCCTACGAGCAGTACTTC. Based on the CDR3 plus reference TRBV5-1 and TRBJ2-7, the full variable domain is KAGVTQTPRYLIKTRGQQVTLSCSPISGHRSVSWYQQTPGQGLQFLFEYFSETQRNKGNFPGRFSGRQFSNSRSEMNVSTLELGDSALYLCASNPGDRASYEQYFGPGTRLTVT.

The table lists this clonotype with a few counts. This rearrangement joins TRBV12-3 or TRBV12-4 to TRBJ2-5, with 7 bases fitting TRBD1. The J segment lost 5 bases and the V segment lost 5 bases, leaving 11 bases of the junction unmatched. CDR3 length: 15 amino acids. The chain's CDR3 is CASSPGRGSGETQYF. In DNA form, the CDR3 reads TGTGCCAGCAGTCCCGGCAGGGGGTCTGGGGAGACCCAGTACTTC.

This clonotype was seen a few times. The chain employs TRBV7-8 and TRBJ2-1; a possible D gene is TRBD1 (6 bases). V lost 5 bases to trimming and J lost 3 bases, with 20 bases between them. The CDR3 sequence is 17 residues long. Per the germline V gene, CDR1 is SGHVS and CDR2 is FQNEAQ. CDR3 residues: CASSPATWTALYNEQFF. The CDR3 nucleotides read TGTGCCAGCAGCCCAGCAACCTGGACAGCGCTCTACAATGAGCAGTTCTTC.

This clonotype was detected a few times. The chain uses TRBV28 and TRBJ2-3; tentatively, D is TRBD2 (5 bases). Looked up from germline, CDR1 is MDHEN and CDR2 is SYDVKM. V lost 3 bases and J lost 5, with 12 bases in between. This CDR3 has 14 amino acids. The CDR3 DNA is TGTGCCAGCAGTTTCTCTGGAGGTGTAGATACGCAGTATTTT. Protein product: CASSFSGGVDTQYF.

This clonotype was seen a handful of times. The rearrangement links TRBV7-9 to TRBJ1-2, with unresolved D. V lost 5 bases and J lost 5, with 15 bases in between. Looked up from germline, CDR1 is SEHNR and CDR2 is FQNEAQ (reference sequence). The CDR3 spans 14 residues. The chain's CDR3 is CASSPSGGMYGYTF. The CDR3 DNA reads as TGTGCCAGCAGCCCCTCAGGCGGGATGTATGGCTACACCTTC.

The rearrangement uses TRBV4-1 and TRBJ2-1; 8 positions agree with TRBD2. V dropped 0 bases and J dropped 7; count of bases not matched to a gene: 11. Germline V gene sequence: CDR1 MGHRA, CDR2 YSYEKL. The CDR3 spans 17 residues. CDR3 sequence (DNA): TGCGCCAGCAGCCAAGATTGGGGCGGGGGGTTTAGGAATGAGCAGTTCTTC. Translated: CASSQDWGGGFRNEQFF.

The chain is built from TRBV2 and TRBJ2-3; 8 nucleotides match TRBD2. Per germline, CDR1 SNHLY and CDR2 FYNNEI. After removal of 3 bases from V and 6 bases from J, the junction contained 8 bases not matched to a gene. The CDR3 is 15 amino acids. The CDR3 sequence is CASSDSGGEDDTQYF. In DNA, the CDR3 is TGTGCCAGCAGTGACTCGGGGGGGGAGGATGATACGCAGTATTTT.

This sequence joins TRBV4-1 and TRBJ2-7; the match to TRBD2 covers 10 bases. CDR3 length: 16 residues. Losses at the gene ends were 3 bases for V and 2 bases for J; bases not matched to a gene: 7. CDR1 and CDR2 (germline): MGHRA, YSYEKL. The CDR3 spells CASSHDSGGPTYEQYF. The CDR3 DNA follows: TGCGCCAGCAGCCATGATAGCGGGGGGCCAACCTACGAGCAGTACTTC.

This clonotype was recorded only once. This chain connects TRBV28 to TRBJ2-5; maybe TRBD1 (6 bases). This CDR3 is built from 16 residues. Between the trimmed V and J ends, which lost 1 base and 0 bases, there was a span of 12 bases. Germline V lookup: CDR1 MDHEN, CDR2 SYDVKM. CDR3 region: CASSLSRGQYQETQYF. The CDR3 DNA is TGTGCCAGCAGTTTATCCCGAGGACAGTACCAAGAGACCCAGTACTTC. The entire variable domain, with the rest obtained from reference TRBV28 and TRBJ2-5, is as follows: DVKVTQSSRYLVKRTGEKVFLECVQDMDHENMFWYRQDPGLGLRLIYFSYDVKMKEKGDIPEGYSVSREKKERFSLILESASTNQTSMYLCASSLSRGQYQETQYFGPGTRLLVL.

There are many counts of this clonotype. The rearrangement uses TRBV28 and TRBJ1-6; D ambiguous. CDR3 length: 14 residues. The V end was cut by 1 base, the J end by 6 bases, with 7 bases between. Germline-derived CDR1 and CDR2 are MDHEN and SYDVKM. The DNA for the CDR3 is TGTGCCAGCAGTTTATTCCAGCTTAATTCACCCCTCCACTTT. Translated: CASSLFQLNSPLHF.

This chain joins TRBV20-1 and TRBJ2-7; 9 positions agree with TRBD2. This CDR3 has 16 amino acids. Germline V gives CDR1 DFQATT, CDR2 SNEGSKA (reference sequence). Germline trimming cut 0 bases from V and 7 bases from J; bases unmatched to any gene: 13. CDR3 sequence reads: CSARDSLAGTSGEQYF. The CDR3 DNA is TGCAGTGCTAGAGATAGCCTAGCGGGGACGTCCGGAGAGCAGTACTTC.

The V gene is TRBV5-4, the J gene TRBJ2-1, with 10 bases aligning to TRBD1. The CDR3 runs 15 residues. Per germline, CDR1 SGHNT and CDR2 YYREEE (reference sequence). Unmatched junction bases numbered 7, after V lost 4 bases and J lost 6 bases. The CDR3 DNA sequence: TGTGCCAGCAGCCCCGGACAGGGGGTTTTCAATGAGCAGTTCTTC. This sequence encodes CASSPGQGVFNEQFF.

This chain uses TRBV5-3 with TRBJ2-1, with 10 bases lining up with TRBD2. TRBV5-3 is an ORF, with its function uncertain. The CDR3 is 13 residues long. CDR3 bases: TGTGCAACTAGCGGGGCAAACTACAATGAGCAGTTCTTC. As protein: CATSGANYNEQFF.

The chain has TRBV6-2 or TRBV6-3 and TRBJ2-3; 15 nucleotides match TRBD2. This CDR3 comprises 18 residues. CDR1 is MNHEY, CDR2 SVGEGT, per germline. Trimming took 5 bases from V and 2 from J; bases not matched to a gene: 8. The CDR3 DNA sequence: TGTGCCAGCAGTCCCTATGGACTAGCGGGGGGGCACACAGATACGCAGTATTTT. This translates into CASSPYGLAGGHTDTQYF.